The 4 T cell receptor beta chains below come from one sample, sequenced in a study of shared clonotypes between healthy human individuals (TCRdb year 2020). Library construction relied on the immunoSEQ multiplex PCR assay. TCRdb's version of the immuneACCESS table is confined to in-frame rearrangements and falls short of the full clone set. An unresolved V gene accounts for under half of the shortfall where checked; the remainder is of unknown origin. Across this sample there are 2,500,000 or so clones, with approximately 93% seen only once. Approximately 0.37% of the sample goes to the ten largest clones. The material sequenced was naive CD4+ T cells from PBMCs. Per the publication, the cell subset or site label means: CD45RA+ positively selected. The receptor source for this set is a man between 18 and 35 years old in good health. Some clones in this sample may be carry-over from other donors' samples.

V and J are TRBV28 and TRBJ2-1, with D possibly matching TRBD2 (6 bases). The CDR3 runs 13 residues. The V and J ends lost 4 bases and 7 bases respectively, with 11 bases between them. Germline CDR1 MDHEN, CDR2 SYDVKM. The CDR3 nucleotides read TGTGCCAGCAGTTACCGGGACTGGAATGAGCAGTTCTTC. It translates to CASSYRDWNEQFF.

The chain carries TRBV7-3 and TRBJ2-7; D is unclear. Per germline, CDR1 SGHTA and CDR2 FQGTGA. The V gene lost 5 bases and the J gene lost 2 bases, with 10 bases spanning the gap. This CDR3 region has 13 residues. CDR3 protein: CASSRLVAYEQYF. The CDR3 DNA follows: TGTGCCAGCAGCCGCCTTGTTGCCTACGAGCAGTACTTC. Complete variable domain (other parts from reference TRBV7-3 and TRBJ2-7): GAGVSQTPSNKVTEKGKYVELRCDPISGHTALYWYRQSLGQGPEFLIYFQGTGAADDSGLPNDRFFAVRPEGSVSTLKIQRTERGDSAVYLCASSRLVAYEQYFGPGTRLTVT.

The V and J genes are TRBV7-2 and TRBJ2-7; D is unresolved. This CDR3 spans 11 amino acids. From germline, CDR1 is SGHTA and CDR2 FQGNSA. Trimming left V 5 bases short and J 7 bases short, with 9 bases between. The CDR3 loop is CASSNHNEQYF. CDR3 DNA sequence: TGTGCCAGCAGCAACCACAATGAGCAGTACTTC.

This chain uses TRBV9 with TRBJ2-3, with 13 bases identical to TRBD2. The V gene end was trimmed by 4 bases and the J gene end by 0 bases; junction bases not matched to a gene: 8. This CDR3 is built from 18 residues. The germline gives CDR1 SGDLS, CDR2 YYNGEE. CDR3 amino acids: CASSTSTSGRRSTDTQYF. The CDR3 nucleotides read TGTGCCAGCAGCACTTCGACTAGCGGGAGGCGCAGCACAGATACGCAGTATTTT.